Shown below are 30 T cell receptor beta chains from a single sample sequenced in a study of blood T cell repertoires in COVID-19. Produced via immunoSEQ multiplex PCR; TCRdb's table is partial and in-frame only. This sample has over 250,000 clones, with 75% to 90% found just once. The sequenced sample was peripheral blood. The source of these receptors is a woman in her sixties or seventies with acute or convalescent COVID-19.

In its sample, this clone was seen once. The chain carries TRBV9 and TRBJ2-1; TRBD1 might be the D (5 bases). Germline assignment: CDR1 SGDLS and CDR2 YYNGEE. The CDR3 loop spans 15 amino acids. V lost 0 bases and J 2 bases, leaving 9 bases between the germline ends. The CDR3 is CASSVAGFTYNEQFF. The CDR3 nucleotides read TGTGCCAGCAGCGTAGCAGGGTTTACCTACAATGAGCAGTTCTTC.

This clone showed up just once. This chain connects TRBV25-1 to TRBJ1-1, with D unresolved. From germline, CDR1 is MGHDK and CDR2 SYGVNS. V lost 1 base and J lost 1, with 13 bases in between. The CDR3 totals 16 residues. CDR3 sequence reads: CASSESGWAENTEAFF. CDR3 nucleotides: TGTGCCAGCAGTGAATCCGGCTGGGCCGAGAACACTGAAGCTTTCTTT. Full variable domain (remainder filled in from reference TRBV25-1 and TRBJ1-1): EADIYQTPRYLVIGTGKKITLECSQTMGHDKMYWYQQDPGMELHLIHYSYGVNSTEKGDLSSESTVSRIRTEHFPLTLESARPSHTSQYLCASSESGWAENTEAFFGQGTRLTVV.

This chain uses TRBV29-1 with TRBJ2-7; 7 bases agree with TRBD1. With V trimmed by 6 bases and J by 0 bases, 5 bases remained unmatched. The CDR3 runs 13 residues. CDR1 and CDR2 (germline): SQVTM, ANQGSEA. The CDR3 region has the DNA TGCAGCGTCGATGGGACAGACTCCTACGAGCAGTACTTC. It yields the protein CSVDGTDSYEQYF.

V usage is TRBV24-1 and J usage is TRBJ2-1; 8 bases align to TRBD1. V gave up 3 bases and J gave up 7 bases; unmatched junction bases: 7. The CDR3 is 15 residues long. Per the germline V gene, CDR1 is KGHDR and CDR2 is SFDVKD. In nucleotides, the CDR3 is TGTGCCACCAGTGATGTACAGGGGGGAGTGAATGAGCAGTTCTTC. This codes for CATSDVQGGVNEQFF.

The CDR3 reads CASSQGTGGGTNYGYTF. CDR3 coding DNA: TGTGCCAGCAGCCAAGGGACAGGGGGCGGAACTAACTATGGCTACACCTTC. This chain links TRBV3-1 (or the pseudogene TRBV3-2) with TRBJ1-2; TRBD1 matches 11 bases. V gave up 1 base and J gave up 0 bases; unmatched junction bases: 4. Per the germline V gene, CDR1 is LGHDT and CDR2 is YNNKEL (reference sequence). This CDR3 comprises 17 residues.

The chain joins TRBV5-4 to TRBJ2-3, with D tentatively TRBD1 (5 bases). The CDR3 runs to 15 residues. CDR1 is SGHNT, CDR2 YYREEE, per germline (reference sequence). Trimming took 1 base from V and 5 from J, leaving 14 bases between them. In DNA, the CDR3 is TGTGCCAGCAGCTTGTCTCAGACAGCAATAGATACGCAGTATTTT. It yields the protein CASSLSQTAIDTQYF.

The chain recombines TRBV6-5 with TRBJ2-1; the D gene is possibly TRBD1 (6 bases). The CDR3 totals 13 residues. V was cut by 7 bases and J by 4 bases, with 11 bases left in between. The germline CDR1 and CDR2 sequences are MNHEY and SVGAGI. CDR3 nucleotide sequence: TGTGCCAGCATACAGGGTGTTTACAATGAGCAGTTCTTC. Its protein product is CASIQGVYNEQFF.

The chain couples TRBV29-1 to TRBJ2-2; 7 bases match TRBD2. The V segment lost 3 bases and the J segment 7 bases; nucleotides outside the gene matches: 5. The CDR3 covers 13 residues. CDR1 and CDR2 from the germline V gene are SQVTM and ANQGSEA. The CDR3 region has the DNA TGCAGCGTTGATGCGGCGGGGGTCGGGGAGCTGTTTTTT. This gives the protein CSVDAAGVGELFF.

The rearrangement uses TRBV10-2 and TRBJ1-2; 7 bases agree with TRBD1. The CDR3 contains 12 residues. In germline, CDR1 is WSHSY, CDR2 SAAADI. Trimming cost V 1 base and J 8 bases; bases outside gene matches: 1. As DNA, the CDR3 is TGCGCCAGCAGTGAGTACAGGGGAGGCTACACCTTC. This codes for CASSEYRGGYTF.

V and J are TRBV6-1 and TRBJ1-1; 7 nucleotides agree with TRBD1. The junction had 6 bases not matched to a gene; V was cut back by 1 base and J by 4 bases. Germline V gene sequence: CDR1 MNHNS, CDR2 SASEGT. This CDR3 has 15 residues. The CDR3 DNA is TGTGCCAGCAGTGAAGAGGGGGCCCGGGGCACTGAAGCTTTCTTT. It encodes CASSEEGARGTEAFF.

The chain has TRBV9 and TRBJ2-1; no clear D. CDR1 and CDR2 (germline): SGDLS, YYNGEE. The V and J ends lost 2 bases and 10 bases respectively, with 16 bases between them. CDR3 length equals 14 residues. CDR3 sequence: CASSVLAPSGEQFF. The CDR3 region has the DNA TGTGCCAGCAGCGTGTTAGCACCCTCCGGAGAGCAGTTCTTC.

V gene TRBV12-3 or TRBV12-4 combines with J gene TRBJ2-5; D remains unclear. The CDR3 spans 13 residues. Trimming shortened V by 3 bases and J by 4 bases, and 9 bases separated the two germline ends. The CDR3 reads CASSFFERETQYF. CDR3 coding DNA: TGTGCCAGCAGTTTTTTCGAGAGAGAGACCCAGTACTTC.

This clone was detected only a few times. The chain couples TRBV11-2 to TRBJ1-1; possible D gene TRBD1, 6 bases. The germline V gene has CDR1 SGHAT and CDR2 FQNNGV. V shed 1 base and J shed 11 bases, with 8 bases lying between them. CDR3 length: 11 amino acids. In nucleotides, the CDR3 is TGTGCCAGCAGCTTAGGCCAGGGGGCTTTCTTT. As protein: CASSLGQGAFF. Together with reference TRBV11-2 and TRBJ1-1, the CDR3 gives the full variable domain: EAGVAQSPRYKIIEKRQSVAFWCNPISGHATLYWYQQILGQGPKLLIQFQNNGVVDDSQLPKDRFSAERLKGVDSTLKIQPAKLEDSAVYLCASSLGQGAFFGQGTRLTVV.

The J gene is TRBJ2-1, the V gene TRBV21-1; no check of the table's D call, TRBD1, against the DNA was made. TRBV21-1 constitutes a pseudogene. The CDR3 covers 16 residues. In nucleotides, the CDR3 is TGTGCCAGCCCCAACCAACACGGGACACCAGGCCATGAGCAGTTCTTC. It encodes CASPNQHGTPGHEQFF.

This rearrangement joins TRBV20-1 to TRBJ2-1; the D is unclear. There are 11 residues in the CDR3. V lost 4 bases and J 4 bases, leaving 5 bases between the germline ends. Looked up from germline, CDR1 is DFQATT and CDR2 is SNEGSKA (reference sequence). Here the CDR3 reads CSAKEYNEQFF. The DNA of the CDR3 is TGCAGTGCTAAGGAGTACAATGAGCAGTTCTTC.

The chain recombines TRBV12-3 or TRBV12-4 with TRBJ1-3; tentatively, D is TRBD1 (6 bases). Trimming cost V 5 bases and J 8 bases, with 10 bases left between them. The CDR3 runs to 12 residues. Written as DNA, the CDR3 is TGTGCCAGCAGTCCAGGGGCATACACCATATATTTT. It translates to CASSPGAYTIYF.

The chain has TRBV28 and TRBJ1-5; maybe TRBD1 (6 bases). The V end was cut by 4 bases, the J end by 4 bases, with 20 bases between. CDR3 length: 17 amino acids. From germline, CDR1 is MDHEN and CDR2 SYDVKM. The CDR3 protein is CASSWVMDSKLNQPQHF. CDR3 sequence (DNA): TGTGCCAGCAGTTGGGTCATGGACAGCAAGCTAAATCAGCCCCAGCATTTT.

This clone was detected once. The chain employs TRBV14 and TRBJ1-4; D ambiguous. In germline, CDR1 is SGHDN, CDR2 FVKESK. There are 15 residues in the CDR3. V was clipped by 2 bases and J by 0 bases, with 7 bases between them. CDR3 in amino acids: CASSQQASTNEKLFF. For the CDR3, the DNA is TGTGCCAGCAGCCAACAGGCCTCAACTAATGAAAAACTGTTTTTT.

CDR3 bases: TGTGCCAGCCTCCGAGGGGGTGTGAACACTGAAGCTTTCTTT. This encodes CASLRGGVNTEAFF. The chain employs TRBV6-5 and TRBJ1-1; tentatively, D is TRBD1 (6 bases). Trimming stripped 8 bases from V and 0 bases from J, with 13 bases between. In germline, CDR1 is MNHEY, CDR2 SVGAGI. The CDR3 totals 14 residues.

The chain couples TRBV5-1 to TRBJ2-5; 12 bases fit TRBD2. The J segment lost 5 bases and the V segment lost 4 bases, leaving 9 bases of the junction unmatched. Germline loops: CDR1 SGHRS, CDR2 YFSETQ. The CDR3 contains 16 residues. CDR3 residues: CASSSGTSGRGETQYF. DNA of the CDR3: TGCGCCAGCAGCAGCGGGACTAGCGGGCGAGGGGAGACCCAGTACTTC.

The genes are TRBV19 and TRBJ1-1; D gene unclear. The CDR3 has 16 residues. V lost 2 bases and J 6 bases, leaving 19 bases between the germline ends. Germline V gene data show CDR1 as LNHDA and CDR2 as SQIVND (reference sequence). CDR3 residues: CASSISVGSFLPEAFF. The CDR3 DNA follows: TGTGCCAGTAGTATATCTGTTGGGAGTTTCCTCCCTGAAGCTTTCTTT.

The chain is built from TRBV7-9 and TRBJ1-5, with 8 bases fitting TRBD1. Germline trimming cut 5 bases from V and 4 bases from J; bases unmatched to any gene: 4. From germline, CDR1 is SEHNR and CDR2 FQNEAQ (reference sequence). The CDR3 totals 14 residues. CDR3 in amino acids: CASSMTGVNQPQHF. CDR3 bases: TGTGCCAGCAGCATGACAGGGGTTAATCAGCCCCAGCATTTT.

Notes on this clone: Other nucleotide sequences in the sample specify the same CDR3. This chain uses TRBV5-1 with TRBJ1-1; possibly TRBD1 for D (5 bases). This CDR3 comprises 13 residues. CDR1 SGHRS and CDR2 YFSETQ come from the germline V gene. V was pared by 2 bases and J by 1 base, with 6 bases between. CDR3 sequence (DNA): TGCGCCAGCAGCTTCGGGGGGAACACTGAAGCTTTCTTT. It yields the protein CASSFGGNTEAFF.

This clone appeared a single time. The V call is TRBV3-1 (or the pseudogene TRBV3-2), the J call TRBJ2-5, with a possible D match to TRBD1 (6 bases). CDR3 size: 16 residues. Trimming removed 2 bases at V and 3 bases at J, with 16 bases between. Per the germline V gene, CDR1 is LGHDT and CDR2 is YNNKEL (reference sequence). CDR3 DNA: TGTGCCAGCAGCCAAAATCCGCAGGGGACCAAAGAGACCCAGTACTTC. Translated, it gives CASSQNPQGTKETQYF.

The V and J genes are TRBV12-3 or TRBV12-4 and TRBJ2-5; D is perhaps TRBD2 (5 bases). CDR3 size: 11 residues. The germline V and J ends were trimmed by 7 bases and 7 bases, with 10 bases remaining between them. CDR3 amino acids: CASTQGRTQYF. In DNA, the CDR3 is TGTGCCAGCACCCAAGGGAGGACCCAGTACTTC.

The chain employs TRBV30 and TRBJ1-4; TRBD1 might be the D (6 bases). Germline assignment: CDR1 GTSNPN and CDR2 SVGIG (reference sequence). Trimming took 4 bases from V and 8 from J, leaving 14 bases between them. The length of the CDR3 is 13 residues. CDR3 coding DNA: TGTGCCTGGACCAACCTCCAGGGGGAAAAACTGTTTTTT. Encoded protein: CAWTNLQGEKLFF.

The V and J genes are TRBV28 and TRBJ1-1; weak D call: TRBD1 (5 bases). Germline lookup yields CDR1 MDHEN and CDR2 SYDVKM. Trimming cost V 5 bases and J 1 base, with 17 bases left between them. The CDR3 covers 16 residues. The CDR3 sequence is CASSPTGAWENTEAFF. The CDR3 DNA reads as TGTGCCAGCAGTCCCACAGGAGCCTGGGAGAACACTGAAGCTTTCTTT. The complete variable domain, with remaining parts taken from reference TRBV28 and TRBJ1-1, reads DVKVTQSSRYLVKRTGEKVFLECVQDMDHENMFWYRQDPGLGLRLIYFSYDVKMKEKGDIPEGYSVSREKKERFSLILESASTNQTSMYLCASSPTGAWENTEAFFGQGTRLTVV.

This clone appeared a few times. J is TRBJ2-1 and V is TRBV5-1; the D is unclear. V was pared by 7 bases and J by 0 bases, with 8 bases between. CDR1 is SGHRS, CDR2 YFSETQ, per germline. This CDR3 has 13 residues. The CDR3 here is CASRPGSYNEQFF. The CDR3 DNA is TGCGCCAGCCGACCGGGCTCCTACAATGAGCAGTTCTTC.

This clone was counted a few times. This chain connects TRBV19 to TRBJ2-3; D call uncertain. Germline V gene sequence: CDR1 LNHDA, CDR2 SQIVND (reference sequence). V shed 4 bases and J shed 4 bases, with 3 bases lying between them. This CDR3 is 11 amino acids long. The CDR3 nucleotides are TGTGCCAGTAGTAGCGCAGATACGCAGTATTTT. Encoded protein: CASSSADTQYF.

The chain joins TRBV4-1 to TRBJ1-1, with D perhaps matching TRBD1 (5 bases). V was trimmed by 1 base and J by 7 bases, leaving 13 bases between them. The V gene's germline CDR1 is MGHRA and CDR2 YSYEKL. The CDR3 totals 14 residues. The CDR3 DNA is TGCGCCAGCAGCCAAGCCTTCAGACAGCTTGAAGCTTTCTTT. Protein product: CASSQAFRQLEAFF.